This TCR beta chain was sequenced in a study of cytomegalovirus exposure and HLA in healthy donors. Study outcomes and limitations: Most observed TCR sequences were rare, whereas some public TCRs were detected in many donors. The study labeled 150 to 200 TCR beta chains cytomegalovirus-associated.

Generated by immunoSEQ multiplex PCR, the TCRdb table keeps only in-frame clones and is missing some. The sample includes 95,000 to 150,000 clones, 75% to 90% of them seen just once. In regard to this clone: What it recognizes is unknown.

V was shortened by 8 bases and J by 2 bases, with 21 bases between the two germline ends. The length of the CDR3 is 16 residues. Germline-derived CDR1 and CDR2 are SEHNR and FQNEAQ (reference sequence). This sequence originates from a young woman in good health and CMV-seronegative. Specimen: PBMCs. The chain recombines TRBV7-9 with TRBJ1-1, with D possibly matching TRBD1 (6 bases). The CDR3 nucleotides are TGTGCCAGCGTACTGTCCCTAACAGGGACCAACACTGAAGCTTTCTTT. Protein: CASVLSLTGTNTEAFF.